One sample yielded the 21 T cell receptor beta chains listed below, sequenced in a study of synovial regulatory T cells in juvenile arthritis. TCRdb's copy holds only in-frame clones and misses some; the assay was immunoSEQ multiplex PCR. The listing records roughly 8,000 clones. Source material: Treg cells from blood. Described subset: remaining (HLA-DR-negative) circulating blood Treg cells. The receptors shown here come from a donor younger than 30 with juvenile idiopathic arthritis.

The V gene is TRBV6-5, the J gene TRBJ2-7. This CDR3 spans 13 amino acids. The record lacks a DNA sequence. CDR1 and CDR2 from the germline V gene are MNHEY and SVGAGI. Here the CDR3 reads CASSWDPRGPQYF.

This chain connects TRBV5-1 to TRBJ1-1; absent DNA, TCRdb's TRBD1 call cannot be checked. The CDR3 is made up of 14 amino acids. This entry has no DNA. Germline CDR1 is SGHRS and CDR2 is YFSETQ. The CDR3 sequence: CASSLASGSDEAFF.

The chain has TRBV7-2 and TRBJ2-1; TCRdb returns TRBD2, unconfirmable since there is no DNA. The CDR3 sequence is 16 residues long. The DNA is not on file. CDR1 SGHTA and CDR2 FQGNSA come from the germline V gene. The CDR3 is CASRGGTSGSRDEQFF.

The chain uses TRBV5-5 and TRBJ2-5. CDR1 and CDR2 (germline): SGHKS, YYEKEE (reference sequence). The length of the CDR3 is 17 residues. No DNA appears here. The CDR3 reads CASSSQVQILGWKTQYF.

The chain joins TRBV30 to TRBJ2-3; the TCRdb D gene call, TRBD2, has no DNA to confirm it. The CDR3 has 14 amino acids. No DNA is given. Germline CDR1 and CDR2: GTSNPN and SVGIG (reference sequence). The CDR3 protein is CAGSKRGYTDTQYF.

V usage is TRBV19 and J usage is TRBJ2-3; without DNA, the TCRdb call of TRBD2 cannot be checked. The length of the CDR3 is 15 residues. There is no recorded DNA. CDR1 is LNHDA, CDR2 SQIVND, per germline (reference sequence). The CDR3 reads CASTISGFRTDTQYF.

The chain has TRBV7-9 and TRBJ2-6; TCRdb reports TRBD2, a call that lacks DNA to check it against. Germline V gives CDR1 SEHNR, CDR2 FQNEAQ (reference sequence). The CDR3 sequence is 15 residues long. No DNA sequence was recorded. The chain's CDR3 is CASSFRGSGANVLTF.

J is TRBJ2-1 and V is TRBV5-1; absent DNA, TCRdb's TRBD2 call cannot be checked. Per germline, CDR1 SGHRS and CDR2 YFSETQ. The CDR3 totals 15 residues. DNA is not on record. CDR3 in amino acids: CASSFDGSSYNEQFF.

The chain couples TRBV7-3 to TRBJ2-3; there is no DNA to check the TCRdb D call of TRBD2. The germline CDR1 and CDR2 sequences are SGHTA and FQGTGA. The CDR3 is 16 residues long. No DNA has been recorded. The CDR3 sequence: CASSPSLAGSGDTQYF.

The V call is TRBV23-1, the J call TRBJ2-7. TRBV23-1 falls under the ORF class, with uncertain function. This CDR3 has 13 amino acids. A DNA sequence was not provided. Here the CDR3 reads CASSQKFSYEQYF.

The chain uses TRBV15 and TRBJ1-4. CDR1 is LNHNV and CDR2 is YYDKDF in the germline V gene (reference sequence). The CDR3 contains 11 residues. DNA is not recorded here. CDR3 protein: CATSRNEKLFF.

The gene calls are TRBV7-9 and TRBJ1-2; checking the TCRdb D call of TRBD1 is not possible without DNA. Per the germline V gene, CDR1 is SEHNR and CDR2 is FQNEAQ (reference sequence). The length of the CDR3 is 16 residues. The DNA sequence is not available. The CDR3 loop is CASSLEGSGQGSGYTF.

The V gene is TRBV28, the J gene TRBJ2-7; TCRdb gives TRBD1 as the D gene, but with no DNA this cannot be confirmed. Germline V lookup: CDR1 MDHEN, CDR2 SYDVKM. CDR3 length equals 15 residues. The nucleotide record is missing. CDR3 residues: CASSPGGTGSYEQYF.

This chain connects TRBV6-5 to TRBJ1-2; the TCRdb D gene call, TRBD1, has no DNA to confirm it. The CDR3 length is 13 residues. This entry has no DNA. CDR1 MNHEY and CDR2 SVGAGI come from the germline V gene. The CDR3 loop is CASKQGTNYGYTF.

CDR3 region: CASSESSEQGGNEQFF. J is TRBJ2-1 and V is TRBV25-1. There are 16 residues in the CDR3. The protein alone is recorded here. In germline, CDR1 is MGHDK, CDR2 SYGVNS.

The chain is built from TRBV19 and TRBJ1-2; TCRdb names TRBD1, which stays unverified in the absence of DNA. The CDR3 has 17 residues. The record lacks a DNA sequence. Germline lookup yields CDR1 LNHDA and CDR2 SQIVND (reference sequence). The CDR3 is CASSLPGQGIQGYGYTF.

This clone is medium-sized by frequency. This sequence joins TRBV7-6 and TRBJ2-7; the D gene TCRdb calls, TRBD2, cannot be checked with no DNA. The CDR3 extends over 13 amino acids. A DNA sequence was not provided. Germline V lookup: CDR1 SGHVS, CDR2 FNYEAQ. CDR3: CASSLAYSYEQYF.

The chain combines TRBV11-2 with TRBJ1-2. This CDR3 contains 14 residues. No DNA sequence is on record. CDR1 and CDR2 (germline): SGHAT, FQNNGV. CDR3 in amino acids: CASSFAGQDYGYTF.

This clone is classed as medium-sized by frequency. V is TRBV18 and J is TRBJ2-4; without DNA, the TCRdb call of TRBD2 cannot be checked. CDR1 KGHSH and CDR2 LQKENI come from the germline V gene. This CDR3 is 12 amino acids long. The record lacks a DNA sequence. The CDR3 is CASSPLENIQYF.

The CDR3 region is CASSDRLLWDGYTF. The chain has TRBV6-1 and TRBJ1-2. Germline CDR1 MNHNS, CDR2 SASEGT. The CDR3 has 14 amino acids. The DNA is not on file.

The J gene is TRBJ2-5, the V gene TRBV6-5; the TCRdb call, TRBD2, lacks DNA for checking. The CDR3 is 15 amino acids. No DNA sequence is on record. From germline, CDR1 is MNHEY and CDR2 SVGAGI. The CDR3 spells CASKSKREEQETQYF.